A selection of T cell receptor beta chains follows, all from one sample in a study of T cells in Graves' hyperthyroidism and ophthalmopathy. One entry per CDR3 protein results from TCRdb running MiXCR on the multiplex PCR reads. The repertoire has approximately 58,000 distinct CDR3 sequences, about 49% of them found once; the top ten carry 9.5% to 15%. Sequenced sample: blood. Every receptor here comes from a woman in her twenties or thirties with Graves' ophthalmopathy. The CDR3 runs from the conserved cysteine through the conserved F or W. The order of the fields is J gene, V gene, D gene, clone size, CDR3 protein, CDR3 DNA. A D gene is named only where the DNA matches it firmly. Only some rows state a clone size, as once, few, many or a class for expanded clones.

J gene: TRBJ1-5; V gene: TRBV28; D gene: NA; clone size: many; CDR3 protein: CASSFMEYSNQPQHF; CDR3 DNA: TGTGCCAGCAGTTTTATGGAATATAGCAATCAGCCCCAGCATTTT
J gene: TRBJ1-2; V gene: TRBV12-3/TRBV12-4; D gene: NA; clone size: many; CDR3 protein: CASSQRFESYGYTF; CDR3 DNA: TGTGCCAGCAGCCAACGTTTCGAGAGCTATGGCTACACCTTC
J gene: TRBJ2-3; V gene: TRBV5-6; D gene: NA; clone size: NA; CDR3 protein: CASSLAKSGGTDTQYF; CDR3 DNA: TGTGCCAGCAGCTTGGCCAAGTCAGGGGGCACAGATACGCAGTATTTT
J gene: TRBJ2-1; V gene: TRBV2; D gene: TRBD1; clone size: NA; CDR3 protein: CARSEQGGYNEQFF; CDR3 DNA: TGTGCCCGCAGTGAACAGGGGGGCTACAATGAGCAGTTCTTC
J gene: TRBJ2-3; V gene: TRBV7-9; D gene: NA; clone size: NA; CDR3 protein: CASSSTGAGIYTDTQYF; CDR3 DNA: TGTGCCAGCAGTTCAACCGGAGCCGGGATTTACACCGATACGCAGTATTTT
J gene: TRBJ1-1; V gene: TRBV7-9; D gene: TRBD1; clone size: NA; CDR3 protein: CASSPGGQGYTEACF; CDR3 DNA: TGTGCCAGCAGCCCAGGGGGACAGGGGTACACTGAAGCTTGCTTT
J gene: TRBJ2-1; V gene: TRBV29-1; D gene: TRBD2; clone size: NA; CDR3 protein: CSRTSGTDRGEQFF; CDR3 DNA: TGCAGCCGGACTAGCGGGACCGATCGGGGTGAGCAGTTCTTC
J gene: TRBJ1-4; V gene: TRBV7-9; D gene: NA; clone size: many; CDR3 protein: CASSLPSNEKLFF; CDR3 DNA: TGTGCCAGCAGCTTACCCAGTAATGAAAAACTGTTTTTT
J gene: TRBJ2-2; V gene: TRBV10-2; D gene: TRBD2; clone size: many; CDR3 protein: CASQDRTSIGTGELFF; CDR3 DNA: TGCGCCAGCCAAGATCGGACTAGTATAGGTACCGGGGAGCTGTTTTTT
J gene: TRBJ1-1; V gene: TRBV6-6; D gene: NA; clone size: NA; CDR3 protein: CAANKAAESSTEAFF; CDR3 DNA: TGTGCCGCTAACAAGGCCGCGGAATCCAGCACGGAAGCTTTCTTT
J gene: TRBJ2-3; V gene: TRBV5-5; D gene: TRBD1; clone size: NA; CDR3 protein: CASSIGTGTDTQYF; CDR3 DNA: TGTGCCAGCAGCATCGGGACAGGCACAGATACGCAGTATTTT
J gene: TRBJ2-1; V gene: TRBV5-8; D gene: NA; clone size: many; CDR3 protein: CASSLVGPLVPEQFF; CDR3 DNA: TGTGCCAGCAGCTTGGTGGGTCCCTTGGTTCCTGAGCAGTTCTTC
J gene: TRBJ2-5; V gene: TRBV7-2; D gene: NA; clone size: many; CDR3 protein: CASSFYFQETQYF; CDR3 DNA: TGTGCCAGCAGCTTCTACTTCCAAGAGACCCAGTACTTC
J gene: TRBJ2-2; V gene: TRBV6-2/TRBV6-3; D gene: TRBD2; clone size: many; CDR3 protein: CASSFKREHGELFF; CDR3 DNA: TGTGCCAGCAGTTTCAAGCGGGAACACGGGGAGCTGTTTTTT
J gene: TRBJ1-1; V gene: TRBV7-9; D gene: NA; clone size: many; CDR3 protein: CASSPTLRRNTEAFF; CDR3 DNA: TGTGCCAGCAGCCCGACCCTCAGGAGGAACACTGAAGCTTTCTTT
J gene: TRBJ1-4; V gene: TRBV5-6; D gene: NA; clone size: NA; CDR3 protein: CASSLVGGNEKLFF; CDR3 DNA: TGTGCCAGCAGCTTAGTAGGGGGTAATGAAAAACTGTTTTTT
J gene: TRBJ1-1; V gene: TRBV25-1; D gene: NA; clone size: NA; CDR3 protein: CASGMNTEALF; CDR3 DNA: TGTGCCAGCGGGATGAACACTGAGGCTCTCTTT
J gene: TRBJ2-7; V gene: TRBV12-3/TRBV12-4; D gene: TRBD2; clone size: many; CDR3 protein: CASRLGTSGMGEQYF; CDR3 DNA: TGTGCCAGCAGACTCGGGACTAGCGGGATGGGCGAGCAGTACTTC
J gene: TRBJ2-1; V gene: TRBV10-1; D gene: NA; clone size: NA; CDR3 protein: CASSGSDRSYNEQFF; CDR3 DNA: TGCGCCAGCAGCGGTTCGGACAGATCCTACAATGAGCAGTTCTTC
J gene: TRBJ1-1; V gene: TRBV28; D gene: NA; clone size: many; CDR3 protein: CASKRDTEAFF; CDR3 DNA: TGTGCCAGCAAGAGGGACACTGAAGCTTTCTTT
J gene: TRBJ2-7; V gene: TRBV19; D gene: NA; clone size: NA; CDR3 protein: CASSGDKSTYEQYF; CDR3 DNA: TGTGCCAGCTCAGGGGACAAATCTACCTACGAGCAGTACTTC
J gene: TRBJ2-1; V gene: TRBV10-3; D gene: NA; clone size: NA; CDR3 protein: CAIRTGHNEQFF; CDR3 DNA: TGTGCCATCAGGACTGGACACAATGAGCAGTTCTTC
J gene: TRBJ2-7; V gene: TRBV7-7; D gene: NA; clone size: few; CDR3 protein: CASSLTSSYEQYF; CDR3 DNA: TGTGCTAGCAGCTTAACGAGCTCCTACGAGCAGTACTTC
J gene: TRBJ2-3; V gene: TRBV20-1; D gene: TRBD2; clone size: many; CDR3 protein: CSASGRSTDTQYF; CDR3 DNA: TGCAGTGCTAGCGGGAGGAGCACAGATACGCAGTATTTT
J gene: TRBJ2-1; V gene: TRBV9; D gene: NA; clone size: NA; CDR3 protein: CASIQGYNEQFF; CDR3 DNA: TGTGCCAGCATACAGGGATACAATGAGCAGTTCTTC
J gene: TRBJ2-2; V gene: TRBV10-2; D gene: NA; clone size: NA; CDR3 protein: CASSLTRVGFRGGELFF; CDR3 DNA: TGTGCCAGCAGTTTAACCCGGGTAGGGTTCCGGGGGGGGGAGCTGTTTTTT
J gene: TRBJ1-6; V gene: TRBV6-5; D gene: NA; clone size: NA; CDR3 protein: CASSYAGGPLHF; CDR3 DNA: TGTGCCAGCAGTTATGCAGGTGGACCCCTCCACTTT
J gene: TRBJ2-2; V gene: TRBV15; D gene: NA; clone size: many; CDR3 protein: CATSNRRANTGELFF; CDR3 DNA: TGTGCCACCAGCAATCGCCGAGCGAACACCGGGGAGCTGTTTTTT
J gene: TRBJ2-5; V gene: TRBV7-2; D gene: TRBD2; clone size: once; CDR3 protein: CASSLHSGQETQYF; CDR3 DNA: TGTGCCAGCAGCCTCCATAGCGGGCAAGAGACCCAGTACTTC
J gene: TRBJ1-1; V gene: TRBV29-1; D gene: NA; clone size: once; CDR3 protein: CSVVDFAEAFF; CDR3 DNA: TGCAGCGTCGTTGATTTCGCTGAAGCTTTCTTT
J gene: TRBJ2-7; V gene: TRBV15; D gene: NA; clone size: NA; CDR3 protein: CATSSELREQYF; CDR3 DNA: TGTGCCACCAGCAGTGAACTTCGCGAGCAGTACTTC
J gene: TRBJ2-7; V gene: TRBV29-1; D gene: TRBD1; clone size: medium-sized; CDR3 protein: CSVGDSRSYEQYF; CDR3 DNA: TGCAGCGTTGGGGACAGCCGCTCCTACGAGCAGTACTTC
J gene: TRBJ1-3; V gene: TRBV7-9; D gene: TRBD1; clone size: many; CDR3 protein: CASRQGASGNTIYF; CDR3 DNA: TGTGCCAGCCGACAGGGGGCGTCTGGAAACACCATATATTTT
J gene: TRBJ2-5; V gene: TRBV20-1; D gene: TRBD2; clone size: NA; CDR3 protein: CSAVTSAGYNETQYF; CDR3 DNA: TGCAGTGCCGTGACTAGCGCGGGTTACAATGAGACCCAGTACTTC
J gene: TRBJ2-5; V gene: TRBV6-5; D gene: NA; clone size: NA; CDR3 protein: CASINSDQETQYF; CDR3 DNA: TGTGCCAGCATAAACAGCGACCAAGAGACCCAGTACTTC